The clone carrying this T cell receptor beta chain was found once. Measured with immunoSEQ multiplex PCR; TCRdb has only the in-frame clones, and not every one. Among around 62,000 clones listed, about 83% were seen once. This record comes from a study of OX40 agonist ivuxolimab in advanced cancers. This CDR3 has 14 amino acids. Germline CDR1 and CDR2: MGHRA and YSYEKL. Trimming cost V 1 base and J 5 bases, with 11 bases left between them. The sequencing used CD4+ or CD8+ T cells sorted from blood, collected in a trial of the OX40 agonist ivuxolimab. The V call is TRBV4-1, the J call TRBJ2-5, with a possible D match to TRBD1 (6 bases). The origin of this receptor is an adult with an advanced solid tumor such as melanoma, head and neck, liver or kidney cancer. CDR3 sequence (DNA): TGCGCCAGCAGCCAAGCTAGACAGGAGGAGACCCAGTACTTC. Translation gives CASSQARQEETQYF.